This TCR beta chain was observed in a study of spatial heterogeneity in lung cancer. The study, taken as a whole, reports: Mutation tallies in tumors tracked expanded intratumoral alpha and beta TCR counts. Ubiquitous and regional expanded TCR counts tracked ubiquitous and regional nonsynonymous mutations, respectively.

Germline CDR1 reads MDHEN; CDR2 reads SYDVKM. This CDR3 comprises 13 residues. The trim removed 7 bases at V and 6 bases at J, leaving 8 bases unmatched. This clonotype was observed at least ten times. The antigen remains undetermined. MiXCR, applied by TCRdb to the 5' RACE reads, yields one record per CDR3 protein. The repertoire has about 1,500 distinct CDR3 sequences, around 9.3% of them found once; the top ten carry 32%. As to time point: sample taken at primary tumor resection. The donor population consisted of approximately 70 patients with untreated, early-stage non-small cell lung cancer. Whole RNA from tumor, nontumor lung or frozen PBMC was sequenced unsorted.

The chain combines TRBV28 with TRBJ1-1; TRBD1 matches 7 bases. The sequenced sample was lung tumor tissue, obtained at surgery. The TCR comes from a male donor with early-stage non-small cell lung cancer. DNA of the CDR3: TGTGCCAGCAAACGCCCAGGGGGTTCTGAAGCTTTCTTT. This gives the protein CASKRPGGSEAFF.